A single sample gave rise to the 7 T cell receptor beta chains below, sequenced in a study of PD-1 blockade in mismatch repair-deficient tumors. TCRdb keeps only in-frame clones here, not all; method: immunoSEQ multiplex PCR. The sample carries some 120,000 clones, about three quarters recorded once. Specimen: peripheral blood, collected 60 weeks after starting pembrolizumab. The receptor source for this set is an adult with mismatch repair-deficient cancer.

V is TRBV28 and J is TRBJ2-2, with D perhaps TRBD1 (6 bases). CDR1 and CDR2 (germline): MDHEN, SYDVKM. The V end was cut by 3 bases, the J end by 1 base, with 9 bases between. This CDR3 contains 15 residues. The CDR3 DNA reads as TGTGCCAGCAGTTTCGGACAGAAGAACACCGGGGAGCTGTTTTTT. This translates into CASSFGQKNTGELFF.

In this sample, this clone turned up once. This CDR3 reads CAWSLLAGGPDEQFF. In DNA form, the CDR3 reads TGTGCCTGGAGTCTACTAGCGGGAGGGCCTGATGAGCAGTTCTTC. V usage is TRBV30 and J usage is TRBJ2-1; 13 positions agree with TRBD2. The CDR3 is 15 residues long. V gave up 2 bases and J gave up 8 bases; unmatched junction bases: 6. Germline CDR1 and CDR2: GTSNPN and SVGIG (reference sequence).

This sequence joins TRBV7-3 and TRBJ2-6; D not resolved. CDR1 is SGHTA, CDR2 FQGTGA, per germline. This CDR3 is built from 14 residues. Trimming removed 0 bases from V and 2 bases from J, with 2 bases in between. CDR3 DNA sequence: TGTGCCAGCAGCTTAACGGCTGGGGCCAACGTCCTGACTTTC. Protein sequence: CASSLTAGANVLTF.

The rearrangement uses TRBV19 and TRBJ2-2; 10 positions agree with TRBD2. Trimming at V came to 4 bases and at J to 4 bases, leaving 3 bases not matched to a gene. The CDR3 is made up of 15 amino acids. Germline assignment: CDR1 LNHDA and CDR2 SQIVND (reference sequence). The CDR3 protein is CASSRASGGTGELFF. The CDR3 DNA sequence: TGTGCCAGTAGTAGAGCTAGCGGGGGCACCGGGGAGCTGTTTTTT.

The rearrangement uses TRBV4-1 and TRBJ1-2; D is ambiguous. Germline assignment: CDR1 MGHRA and CDR2 YSYEKL. V lost 2 bases, J lost 6 bases, and 31 bases lay in between. The CDR3 length is 20 residues. The CDR3 loop is CASSQILNAGIGKHGNGYTF. The CDR3 nucleotides are TGCGCCAGCAGCCAAATACTTAACGCAGGTATCGGGAAGCACGGTAATGGCTACACCTTC.

The chain combines TRBV5-6 with TRBJ2-1, with 8 bases that match TRBD2. The germline gives CDR1 SGHDT, CDR2 YYEEEE. The CDR3 sequence is 17 residues long. V dropped 4 bases and J dropped 6; count of bases not matched to a gene: 15. The CDR3 loop reads CASSLSFSGSYTNEQFF. Written as DNA, the CDR3 is TGTGCCAGCAGCCTTAGCTTCAGCGGGAGCTATACCAATGAGCAGTTCTTC.

This chain links TRBV6-5 with TRBJ2-7, with D uncertain. Per germline, CDR1 MNHEY and CDR2 SVGAGI. This CDR3 comprises 16 residues. V shed 0 bases and J shed 5 bases, with 17 bases lying between them. CDR3 DNA sequence: TGTGCCAGCAGTTACTCGATGGCATGGGTTCTGAACGAGCAGTACTTC. This encodes CASSYSMAWVLNEQYF.